This TCR beta chain is from a study of Graves' ophthalmopathy and Graves' hyperthyroidism. Whole-study findings and limits: Cross-validated, the 13-signature model showed 87.88%/81.08% sensitivity/specificity, and 80%/75% in the test set. A majority of expanded thyroid clonotypes exceeding 0.001 frequency were likewise present in blood. It was with approximately 69% sensitivity and almost 75% specificity that the model predicted ophthalmopathy progression.

As for this clonotype: What it binds is unknown.

V shed 0 bases and J 4 bases; nucleotides not matched to a gene: 3. Germline values: CDR1 SGHDT, CDR2 YYEEEE. The CDR3 has 14 amino acids. Amplification targeted the TCR beta CDR3 regions, with RNA transcripts as the source material. Scientists carried out first-round RT-PCR using HTBI primers and then a second-round multiplex PCR. TCRdb re-called the multiplex PCR reads through MiXCR, storing one row per CDR3 protein. The sample has around 1.1 million distinct CDR3 sequences, about 35% seen once. If patients had other autoimmune diseases, uncontrolled infections, pregnancy or lactation, they were excluded.

This TCR was recovered from an adult man with Graves' hyperthyroidism. The source material was peripheral blood or thyroid tissue (not recorded which). The V gene is TRBV5-6, the J gene TRBJ1-2; 7 bases map to TRBD1. CDR3 residues: CASSLVGTAYGYTF. The CDR3 nucleotides are TGTGCCAGCAGCTTGGTCGGGACAGCCTATGGCTACACCTTC.